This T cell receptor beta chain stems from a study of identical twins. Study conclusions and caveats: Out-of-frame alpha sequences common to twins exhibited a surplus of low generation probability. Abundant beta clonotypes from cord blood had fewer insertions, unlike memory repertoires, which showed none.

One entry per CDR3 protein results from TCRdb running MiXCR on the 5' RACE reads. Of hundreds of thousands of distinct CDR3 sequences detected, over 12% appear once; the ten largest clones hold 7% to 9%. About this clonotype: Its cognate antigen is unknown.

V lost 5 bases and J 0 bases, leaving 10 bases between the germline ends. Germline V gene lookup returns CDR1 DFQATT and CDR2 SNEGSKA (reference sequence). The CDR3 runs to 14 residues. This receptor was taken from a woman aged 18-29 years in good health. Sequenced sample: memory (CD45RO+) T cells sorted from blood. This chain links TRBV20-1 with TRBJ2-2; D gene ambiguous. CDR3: CSALGPTNTGELFF. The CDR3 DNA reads TGCAGTGCTCTCGGCCCGACGAACACCGGGGAGCTGTTTTTT.